This T cell receptor (beta chain) was recovered during a study of T cells in Graves' hyperthyroidism and ophthalmopathy. Germline V gene sequence: CDR1 KGHDR, CDR2 SFDVKD. This CDR3 is built from 15 residues. V dropped 2 bases and J dropped 0; count of bases not matched to a gene: 2. This clonotype was counted ten times or more. Clinicians diagnosed patients from clinical symptoms, serum thyroxine and TRAb, thyroid ultrasound and orbital computed tomography. Fresh peripheral blood, around 9.3 ml, was the source of the PBMCs. The CDR3 regions of TCR beta were amplified from RNA transcripts. The primer set for the first-round RT-PCR of the TCR CDR3 was HTBI. TCRdb reprocessed the multiplex PCR reads with MiXCR, giving one entry per CDR3 protein. This table has hundreds of thousands of distinct CDR3 sequences, less than 30% appearing once.

The genes are TRBV24-1 and TRBJ2-7; 8 nucleotides agree with TRBD1. The sequenced material came from blood. This sequence was found in a man aged 35 to 55 with Graves' hyperthyroidism that later progressed to Graves' ophthalmopathy. The CDR3 region has the DNA TGTGCCACCAGTGATTGGACAGGGAGCTCCTACGAGCAGTACTTC. Translation gives CATSDWTGSSYEQYF.